The sequence of this T cell receptor beta chain was determined in a study of blood T cells in healthy people across ages. The authors ran a second PCR of about 6 to 11 cycles using a sample-barcoded 5' primer and a J-beta primer mix. TCRdb processed the 5' RACE reads anew with MiXCR; each CDR3 protein has one entry. The sample shows about 700,000 distinct CDR3 sequences, about 34% of them seen only once. This CDR3 is built from 15 residues. Deletions cut 5 bases from V and 3 bases from J, with 13 bases between. Per germline, CDR1 SEHNR and CDR2 FQNEAQ (reference sequence). This receptor was taken from a woman older than 75 in good health. The specimen sequenced was blood. The V and J genes are TRBV7-9 and TRBJ1-4, with D possibly being TRBD1 (5 bases). In nucleotides, the CDR3 is TGTGCCAGCAGCCTCGGGGGGAAAGCTAATGAAAAACTGTTTTTT. Amino acids: CASSLGGKANEKLFF.